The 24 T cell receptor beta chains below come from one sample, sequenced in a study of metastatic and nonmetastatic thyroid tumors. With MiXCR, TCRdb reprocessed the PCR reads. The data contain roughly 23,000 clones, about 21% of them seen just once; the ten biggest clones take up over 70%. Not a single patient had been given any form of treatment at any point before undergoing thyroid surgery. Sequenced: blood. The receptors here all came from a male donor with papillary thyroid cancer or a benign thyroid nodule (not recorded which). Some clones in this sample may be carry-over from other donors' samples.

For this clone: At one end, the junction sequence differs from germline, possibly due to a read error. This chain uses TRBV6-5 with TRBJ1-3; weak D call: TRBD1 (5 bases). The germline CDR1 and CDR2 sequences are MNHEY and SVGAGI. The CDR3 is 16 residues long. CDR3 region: CASSYTRGANGDTIYF. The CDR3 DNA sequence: TGTGCCAGCAGTTACACGAGGGGAGCCAATGGAGACACCATATATTTT.

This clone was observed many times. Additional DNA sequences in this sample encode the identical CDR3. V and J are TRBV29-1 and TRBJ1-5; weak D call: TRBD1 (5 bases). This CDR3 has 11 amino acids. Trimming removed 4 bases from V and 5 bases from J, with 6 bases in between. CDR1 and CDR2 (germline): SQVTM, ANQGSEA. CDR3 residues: CSVVGDQPQHF. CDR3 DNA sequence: TGCAGCGTTGTAGGGGATCAGCCCCAGCATTTT.

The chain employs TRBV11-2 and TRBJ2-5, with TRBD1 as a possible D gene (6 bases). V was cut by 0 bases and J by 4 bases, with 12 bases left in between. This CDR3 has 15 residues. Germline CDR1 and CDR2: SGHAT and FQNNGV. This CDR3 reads CASSLDQARGETQYF. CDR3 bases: TGTGCCAGCAGCTTAGATCAGGCCAGGGGAGAGACCCAGTACTTC.

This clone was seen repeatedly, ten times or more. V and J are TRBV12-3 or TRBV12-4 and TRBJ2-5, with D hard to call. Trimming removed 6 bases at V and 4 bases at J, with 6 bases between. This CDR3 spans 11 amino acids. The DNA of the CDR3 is TGTGCCAGCAGCGATGGAGAGACCCAGTACTTC. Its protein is CASSDGETQYF.

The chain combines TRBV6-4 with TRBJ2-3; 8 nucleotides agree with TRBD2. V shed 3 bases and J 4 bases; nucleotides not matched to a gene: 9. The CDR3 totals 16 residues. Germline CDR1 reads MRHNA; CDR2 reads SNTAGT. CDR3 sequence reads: CASSEQSGGPSDTQYF. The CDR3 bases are TGTGCCAGCAGTGAACAGTCGGGAGGGCCCTCAGATACGCAGTATTTT.

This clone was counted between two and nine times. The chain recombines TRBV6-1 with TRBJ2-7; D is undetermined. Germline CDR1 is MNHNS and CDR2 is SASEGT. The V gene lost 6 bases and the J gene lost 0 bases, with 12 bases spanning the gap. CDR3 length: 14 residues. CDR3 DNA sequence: TGTGCCAGCAGGTGGTACAGTGACTCCTACGAGCAGTACTTC. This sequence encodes CASRWYSDSYEQYF.

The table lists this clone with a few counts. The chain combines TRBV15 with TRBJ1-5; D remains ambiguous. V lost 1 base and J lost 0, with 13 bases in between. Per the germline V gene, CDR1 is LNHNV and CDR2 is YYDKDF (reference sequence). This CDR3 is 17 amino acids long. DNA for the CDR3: TGTGCCACCAGCAGAGTAGGGAGAGGGTATAGCAATCAGCCCCAGCATTTT. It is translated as CATSRVGRGYSNQPQHF.

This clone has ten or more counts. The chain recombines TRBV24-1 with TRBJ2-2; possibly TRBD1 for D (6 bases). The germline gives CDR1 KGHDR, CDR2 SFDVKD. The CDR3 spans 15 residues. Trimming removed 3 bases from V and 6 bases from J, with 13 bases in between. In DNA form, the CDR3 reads TGTGCCACCAGTGATCCCCGAGGGGGTGCCGGGGAGCTGTTTTTT. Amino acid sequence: CATSDPRGGAGELFF.

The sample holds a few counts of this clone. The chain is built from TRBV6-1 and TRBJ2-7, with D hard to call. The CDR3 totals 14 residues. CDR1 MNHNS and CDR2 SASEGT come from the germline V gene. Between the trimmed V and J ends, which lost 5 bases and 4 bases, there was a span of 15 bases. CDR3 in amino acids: CASSLWLQLYEQYF. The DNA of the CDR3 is TGTGCCAGCAGTTTGTGGTTACAGTTGTACGAGCAGTACTTC.

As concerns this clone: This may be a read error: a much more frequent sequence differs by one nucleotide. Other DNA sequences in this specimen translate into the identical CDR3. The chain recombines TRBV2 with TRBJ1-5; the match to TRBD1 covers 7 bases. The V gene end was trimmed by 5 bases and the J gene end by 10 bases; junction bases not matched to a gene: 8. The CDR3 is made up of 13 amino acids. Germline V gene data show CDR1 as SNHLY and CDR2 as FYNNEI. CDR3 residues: CASSRQGLQPQHF. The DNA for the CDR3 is TGTGCCAGCAGTCGACAGGGTCTGCAACCCCAGCATTTT.

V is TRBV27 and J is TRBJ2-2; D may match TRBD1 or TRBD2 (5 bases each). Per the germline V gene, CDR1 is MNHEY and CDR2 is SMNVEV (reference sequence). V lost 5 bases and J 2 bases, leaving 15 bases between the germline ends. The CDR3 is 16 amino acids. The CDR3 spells CASSAPRGSNTGELFF. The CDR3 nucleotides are TGTGCCAGCAGTGCCCCCCGGGGCTCAAACACCGGGGAGCTGTTTTTT.

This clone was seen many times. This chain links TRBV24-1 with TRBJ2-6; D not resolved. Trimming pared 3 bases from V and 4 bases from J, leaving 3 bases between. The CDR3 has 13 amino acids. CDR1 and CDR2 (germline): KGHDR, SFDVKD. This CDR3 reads CATSDLGANVLTF. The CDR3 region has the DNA TGTGCCACCAGTGATCTCGGGGCCAACGTCCTGACTTTC.

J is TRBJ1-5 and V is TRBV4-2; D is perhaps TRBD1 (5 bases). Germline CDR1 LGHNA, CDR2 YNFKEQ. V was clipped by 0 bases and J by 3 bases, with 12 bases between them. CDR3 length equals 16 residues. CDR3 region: CASSQDVSGINQPQHF. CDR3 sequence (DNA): TGTGCCAGCAGCCAAGATGTTTCAGGGATCAATCAGCCCCAGCATTTT.

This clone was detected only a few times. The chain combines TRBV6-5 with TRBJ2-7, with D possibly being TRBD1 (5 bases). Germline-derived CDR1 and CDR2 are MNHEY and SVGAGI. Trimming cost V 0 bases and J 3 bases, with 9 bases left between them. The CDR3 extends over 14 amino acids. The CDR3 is CASSYSRGIYEQYF. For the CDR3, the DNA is TGTGCCAGCAGTTACTCAAGGGGTATCTACGAGCAGTACTTC.

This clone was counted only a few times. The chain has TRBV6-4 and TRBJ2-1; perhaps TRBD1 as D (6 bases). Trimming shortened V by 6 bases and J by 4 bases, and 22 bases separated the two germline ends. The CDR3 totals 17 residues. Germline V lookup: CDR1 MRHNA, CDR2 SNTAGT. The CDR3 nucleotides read TGTGCCAGCAGCAGACAGGCCACTAATGGGGTTTACAATGAGCAGTTCTTC. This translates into CASSRQATNGVYNEQFF.

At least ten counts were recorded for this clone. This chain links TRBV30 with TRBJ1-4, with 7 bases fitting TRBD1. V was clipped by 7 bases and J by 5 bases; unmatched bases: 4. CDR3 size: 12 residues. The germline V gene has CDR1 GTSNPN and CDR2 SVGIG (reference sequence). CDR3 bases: TGTGCCTCGGGACAGAGAAATGAAAAACTGTTTTTT. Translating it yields CASGQRNEKLFF.

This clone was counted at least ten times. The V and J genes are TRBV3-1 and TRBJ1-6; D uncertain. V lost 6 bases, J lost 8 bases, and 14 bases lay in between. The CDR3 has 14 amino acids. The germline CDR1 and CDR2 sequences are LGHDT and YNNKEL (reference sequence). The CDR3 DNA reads TGTGCCAGCAGTTCGGCGGGAGAGTATTCACCCCTCCACTTT. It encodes CASSSAGEYSPLHF.

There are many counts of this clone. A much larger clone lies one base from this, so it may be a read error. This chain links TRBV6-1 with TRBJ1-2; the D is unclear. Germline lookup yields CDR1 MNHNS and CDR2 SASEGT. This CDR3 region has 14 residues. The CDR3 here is CASRPRTLNCGYTF. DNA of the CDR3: TGTGCCAGCAGACCCAGGACCCTTAACTGTGGCTACACCTTC.

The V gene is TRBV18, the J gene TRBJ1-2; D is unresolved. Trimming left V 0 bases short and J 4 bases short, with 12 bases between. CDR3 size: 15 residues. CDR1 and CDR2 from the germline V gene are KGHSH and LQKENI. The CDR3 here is CASSPPGRTPYGYTF. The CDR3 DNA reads TGTGCCAGCTCACCACCAGGTAGAACGCCCTATGGCTACACCTTC.

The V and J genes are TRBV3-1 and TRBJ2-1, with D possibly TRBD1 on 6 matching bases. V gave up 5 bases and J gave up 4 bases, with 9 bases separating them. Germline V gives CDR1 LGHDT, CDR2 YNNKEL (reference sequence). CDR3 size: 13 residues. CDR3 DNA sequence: TGTGCCAGCAGCTACAGGGCATACAATGAGCAGTTCTTC. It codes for CASSYRAYNEQFF.

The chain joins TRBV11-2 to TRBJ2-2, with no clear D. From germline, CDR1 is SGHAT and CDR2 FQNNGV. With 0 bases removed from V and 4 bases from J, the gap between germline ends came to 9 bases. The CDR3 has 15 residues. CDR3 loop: CASSLEGRITGELFF. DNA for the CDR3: TGTGCCAGCAGCTTAGAGGGCCGGATCACCGGGGAGCTGTTTTTT.

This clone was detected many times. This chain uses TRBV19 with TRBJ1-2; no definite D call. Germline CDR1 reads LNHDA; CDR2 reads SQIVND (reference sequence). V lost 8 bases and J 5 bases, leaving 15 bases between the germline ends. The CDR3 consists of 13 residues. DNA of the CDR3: TGTGCCAGTTCCTATGGGTCGTCTTATGGCTACACCTTC. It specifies CASSYGSSYGYTF.

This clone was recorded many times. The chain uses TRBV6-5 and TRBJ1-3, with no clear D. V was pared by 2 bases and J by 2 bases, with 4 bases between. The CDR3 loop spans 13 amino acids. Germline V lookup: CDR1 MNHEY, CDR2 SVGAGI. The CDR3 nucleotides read TGTGCCAGCAGTTACGGGACTGGAAACACCATATATTTT. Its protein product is CASSYGTGNTIYF.

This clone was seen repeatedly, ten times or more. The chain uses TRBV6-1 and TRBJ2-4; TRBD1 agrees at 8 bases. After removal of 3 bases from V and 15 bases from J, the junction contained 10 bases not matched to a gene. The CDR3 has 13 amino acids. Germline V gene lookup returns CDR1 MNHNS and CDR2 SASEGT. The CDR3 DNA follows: TGTGCCAGCAGTGAGGACAGGGCGCGGCTTTTGTACTTC. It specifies CASSEDRARLLYF.